Detailed here is one T cell receptor (beta chain). Its specificity is unknown. PCR was performed a second time for about 7 to 12 cycles using a sample-barcoded 5' primer and a J-beta primer mix. TCRdb fed the 5' RACE reads into MiXCR, producing one record per CDR3 protein. The data show about 1,400,000 distinct CDR3 sequences, almost 60% seen once. The length of the CDR3 is 16 residues. The germline CDR1 and CDR2 sequences are KGHDR and SFDVKD. Deletions cut 0 bases from V and 2 bases from J, with 11 bases between. The sample is drawn from a study of blood T cells in healthy people across ages. Study findings and constraints: Diversity of TCR beta per million T cells declined in a roughly linear way with age.

The specimen sequenced was blood. The receptor comes from a man aged 18-30 years in good health. This chain joins TRBV24-1 and TRBJ2-3; possible D gene TRBD1, 6 bases. This CDR3 is CATSDLKQGDTDTQYF. CDR3 DNA sequence: TGTGCCACCAGTGATTTGAAACAGGGTGACACAGATACGCAGTATTTT.